Below, 30 T cell receptor beta chains from the same sample are listed, as sequenced in a study of blood T cell repertoires in COVID-19. Some clones are missing from TCRdb's copy, which holds only in-frame ones; the method was immunoSEQ multiplex PCR. The repertoire has 95,000 to 110,000 clones, roughly 90% of them found once; the top ten carry under 6.5%. Sequences were obtained from peripheral blood. The receptors here all came from a human donor in a cohort sampled during active COVID-19.

The chain joins TRBV4-2 to TRBJ2-5; D may be TRBD2 (5 bases). CDR3 length: 15 residues. CDR1 and CDR2 from the germline V gene are LGHNA and YNFKEQ. V was shortened by 1 base and J by 2 bases, with 11 bases between the two germline ends. The chain's CDR3 is CASSQVGLAQETQYF. CDR3 nucleotides: TGTGCCAGCAGCCAAGTCGGCCTAGCACAAGAGACCCAGTACTTC.

This chain joins TRBV7-2 and TRBJ2-1; 12 bases line up with TRBD2. V lost 5 bases, J lost 9 bases, and 8 bases stayed unmatched. Germline assignment: CDR1 SGHTA and CDR2 FQGNSA. The CDR3 extends over 15 amino acids. As DNA, the CDR3 is TGTGCCAGCAGCATTCTAGCGGGAGGGCCTGGTGAGCAGTTCTTC. Its protein product is CASSILAGGPGEQFF.

The V call is TRBV4-2, the J call TRBJ1-6; TRBD1 is a possible D gene (5 bases). The length of the CDR3 is 18 residues. Germline V lookup: CDR1 LGHNA, CDR2 YNFKEQ. Trimming stripped 2 bases from V and 0 bases from J, with 14 bases between. CDR3 coding DNA: TGTGCCAGCAGCCAACCCTTGACAGAGAGCTCCTATAATTCACCCCTCCACTTT. It codes for CASSQPLTESSYNSPLHF.

The J gene is TRBJ1-2, the V gene TRBV9; maybe TRBD1 (5 bases). This CDR3 has 14 amino acids. Per the germline V gene, CDR1 is SGDLS and CDR2 is YYNGEE. Trimming left V 0 bases short and J 8 bases short, with 14 bases between. The CDR3 is CASSVGGGKYGYTF. CDR3 sequence (DNA): TGTGCCAGCAGCGTAGGCGGGGGTAAATACGGCTACACCTTC.

V usage is TRBV9 and J usage is TRBJ2-5; a weak D match, TRBD2 (5 bases). Per the germline V gene, CDR1 is SGDLS and CDR2 is YYNGEE. Trimming cost V 4 bases and J 4 bases, with 17 bases left between them. The CDR3 is 15 amino acids. Here the CDR3 reads CASSPEGRVGETQYF. The CDR3 DNA is TGTGCCAGCAGCCCAGAGGGAAGGGTGGGAGAGACCCAGTACTTC.

CDR3 sequence: CASTLGGTSAYNEQFF. CDR3 bases: TGCGCCAGCACCCTAGGTGGGACTAGCGCATACAATGAGCAGTTCTTC. The V gene is TRBV5-1, the J gene TRBJ2-1; 10 bases fit TRBD2. V lost 6 bases, J lost 4 bases, and 10 bases stayed unmatched. The CDR3 has 16 amino acids. The germline gives CDR1 SGHRS, CDR2 YFSETQ. The full variable domain, in which reference TRBV5-1 and TRBJ2-1 provide the parts outside the CDR3, is KAGVTQTPRYLIKTRGQQVTLSCSPISGHRSVSWYQQTPGQGLQFLFEYFSETQRNKGNFPGRFSGRQFSNSRSEMNVSTLELGDSALYLCASTLGGTSAYNEQFFGPGTRLTVL.

This sequence joins TRBV11-2 and TRBJ2-1; 9 nucleotides line up with TRBD2. The CDR3 spans 14 residues. Germline lookup yields CDR1 SGHAT and CDR2 FQNNGV. V shed 5 bases and J 8 bases; nucleotides not matched to a gene: 7. The CDR3 is CASSQRGAGHEQFF. The CDR3 coding sequence is TGTGCCAGCAGCCAGCGGGGGGCAGGGCATGAGCAGTTCTTC.

The chain is built from TRBV11-2 and TRBJ2-2; maybe TRBD2 (6 bases). The CDR3 runs 17 residues. Trimming took off 3 bases at V and 0 bases at J, with 14 bases between the two ends. Germline CDR1 SGHAT, CDR2 FQNNGV. The CDR3 DNA reads TGTGCCAGCAGCTTTGTCGATTTAGCGGCGAACACCGGGGAGCTGTTTTTT. It codes for CASSFVDLAANTGELFF.

There are a few counts of this clone. The chain uses TRBV7-8 and TRBJ1-6; TRBD1 matches 7 bases. The V and J ends lost 5 bases and 0 bases, in that order; junction bases with no gene match: 10. Germline values: CDR1 SGHVS, CDR2 FQNEAQ. The CDR3 is 18 residues long. The CDR3 sequence: CASSTSTGDSSYNSPLHF. CDR3 coding DNA: TGTGCCAGCAGCACAAGCACAGGGGACAGCTCCTATAATTCACCCCTCCACTTT.

This sequence joins TRBV7-9 and TRBJ1-2; 8 positions agree with TRBD1. The CDR3 is 14 residues long. CDR1 is SEHNR, CDR2 FQNEAQ, per germline (reference sequence). V gave up 5 bases and J gave up 5 bases; unmatched junction bases: 7. The CDR3 is CASSRGQVVYGYTF. In DNA, the CDR3 is TGTGCCAGCAGCCGGGGACAGGTGGTTTATGGCTACACCTTC.

J is TRBJ2-1 and V is TRBV29-1, with 9 bases lining up with TRBD1. Trimming removed 6 bases from V and 4 bases from J; junction bases left unmatched: 7. CDR3 length: 14 residues. Germline CDR1 and CDR2: SQVTM and ANQGSEA. CDR3 sequence (DNA): TGCAGCGTAAAGCCGGGACAGGGATACAATGAGCAGTTCTTC. As protein: CSVKPGQGYNEQFF.

The chain couples TRBV27 to TRBJ1-2; the match to TRBD1 covers 8 bases. Germline V gene sequence: CDR1 MNHEY, CDR2 SMNVEV (reference sequence). This CDR3 has 14 amino acids. With V trimmed by 4 bases and J by 6 bases, 7 bases remained unmatched. In DNA form, the CDR3 reads TGTGCCAGCAGTTCCAATCCGGGACAGGATGGCTACACCTTC. It encodes CASSSNPGQDGYTF.

This clone occurred once. The chain carries TRBV7-9 and TRBJ2-3, with 14 bases aligning to TRBD2. Germline CDR1 reads SEHNR; CDR2 reads FQNEAQ (reference sequence). Trimming at V came to 5 bases and at J to 6 bases, leaving 7 bases not matched to a gene. The CDR3 loop spans 16 amino acids. CDR3 in DNA: TGTGCCAGCAGCCCCGGGACTAGCGGGAGCTCCGATACGCAGTATTTT. It yields the protein CASSPGTSGSSDTQYF.

In DNA, the CDR3 is TGTGCCAGCAGCCTATACCCCACACAGGGTAGCAATCAGCCCCAGCATTTT. It yields the protein CASSLYPTQGSNQPQHF. The chain links TRBV7-8 to TRBJ1-5, with D possibly being TRBD1 (6 bases). Germline V gene data show CDR1 as SGHVS and CDR2 as FQNEAQ. V lost 5 bases, J lost 0 bases, and 17 bases lay in between. CDR3 length equals 17 residues.

This rearrangement joins TRBV6-2 or TRBV6-3 to TRBJ2-7, with D perhaps matching TRBD2 (6 bases). The germline CDR1 and CDR2 sequences are MNHEY and SVGEGT. V was shortened by 2 bases and J by 1 base, with 21 bases between the two germline ends. CDR3 length equals 18 residues. CDR3 nucleotide sequence: TGTGCCAGCAGTTACGGGCCTTTTTGGGGGGAAACTTCCTACGAGCAGTACTTC. Its protein product is CASSYGPFWGETSYEQYF.

The V gene is TRBV12-5, the J gene TRBJ2-1; 12 nucleotides agree with TRBD2. Germline loops: CDR1 LGHNT, CDR2 FRNRAP. The CDR3 sequence is 16 residues long. Trimming at V came to 0 bases and at J to 10 bases, leaving 7 bases not matched to a gene. The CDR3 bases are TGTGCTAGTGGTTTGGTTCTAGCGGGGGGGCCTGAAGAGCAGTTCTTC. It yields the protein CASGLVLAGGPEEQFF.

The chain employs TRBV19 and TRBJ2-1; D is unclear. Germline V gene data show CDR1 as LNHDA and CDR2 as SQIVND (reference sequence). The CDR3 extends over 15 amino acids. The V end lost 1 base, the J end lost 0 bases, and 7 bases lay between the germline ends. In nucleotides, the CDR3 is TGTGCCAGTAGTATAGTCTTCTCCTCCTACAATGAGCAGTTCTTC. This translates into CASSIVFSSYNEQFF.

The chain uses TRBV21-1 and TRBJ2-3; the table's D gene call, TRBD2, was not cross checked with the DNA. TRBV21-1 is tagged as a pseudogene. The CDR3 runs to 17 residues. The CDR3 region has the DNA TGTGCCAGCAGCACTCCGAGGGACTTCCGCCTAAGGGATACGCAGTATTTT. Encoded protein: CASSTPRDFRLRDTQYF.

The CDR3: CASSWGTSINEQFF. The CDR3 DNA reads as TGTGCCAGCAGCTGGGGGACTAGCATCAATGAGCAGTTCTTC. The chain employs TRBV13 and TRBJ2-1; 9 bases align to TRBD2. V shed 4 bases and J 6 bases; nucleotides not matched to a gene: 4. Germline CDR1 and CDR2: PRHDT and FYEKMQ (reference sequence). The CDR3 runs to 14 residues.

This chain uses TRBV4-3 with TRBJ1-2; 7 bases align to TRBD1. The germline V gene has CDR1 LGHNA and CDR2 YSLEER. The CDR3 loop spans 16 amino acids. V lost 0 bases to trimming and J lost 4 bases; unmatched junction nucleotides: 8. CDR3 sequence (DNA): TGCGCCAGCAGCCAAGAAACCTTCGGGACAGCCTATGGCTACACCTTC. Residues: CASSQETFGTAYGYTF.

V and J are TRBV4-2 and TRBJ2-2, with 9 nucleotides matching TRBD1. This CDR3 spans 14 amino acids. With 7 bases clipped from V and 4 bases from J, the junction kept 4 bases outside the gene matches. Germline CDR1 reads LGHNA; CDR2 reads YNFKEQ. The CDR3: CASTPGQGTGELFF. CDR3 nucleotide sequence: TGTGCCAGCACCCCGGGACAGGGCACCGGGGAGCTGTTTTTT.

This rearrangement joins TRBV6-5 to TRBJ2-5; TRBD1 might be the D (6 bases). V lost 0 bases and J lost 10, with 12 bases in between. This CDR3 is built from 13 residues. Germline V gene sequence: CDR1 MNHEY, CDR2 SVGAGI. CDR3 nucleotides: TGTGCCAGCAGTTACTCTGGGGGCGTCGGCCAGTACTTC. This sequence encodes CASSYSGGVGQYF.

The chain links TRBV11-2 to TRBJ1-1; 7 nucleotides line up with TRBD1. The V gene end was trimmed by 5 bases and the J gene end by 1 base; junction bases not matched to a gene: 7. There are 15 residues in the CDR3. Germline values: CDR1 SGHAT, CDR2 FQNNGV. The CDR3, as DNA: TGTGCCAGCAGCCCAAGGACAGGCTCGAACACTGAAGCTTTCTTT. It yields the protein CASSPRTGSNTEAFF.

This clone was counted a single time. V gene TRBV7-6 combines with J gene TRBJ1-2; 7 bases agree with TRBD1. The J segment lost 4 bases and the V segment lost 5 bases, leaving 7 bases of the junction unmatched. CDR3 size: 14 residues. Germline V lookup: CDR1 SGHVS, CDR2 FNYEAQ. CDR3 sequence (DNA): TGTGCCAGCAGCCCCATACAGGGGCCCTATGGCTACACCTTC. This codes for CASSPIQGPYGYTF. Filled out from reference TRBV7-6 and TRBJ1-2, the complete variable domain reads GAGVSQSPRYKVTKRGQDVALRCDPISGHVSLYWYRQALGQGPEFLTYFNYEAQQDKSGLPNDRFSAERPEGSISTLTIQRTEQRDSAMYRCASSPIQGPYGYTFGSGTRLTVV.

The J gene is TRBJ1-4, the V gene TRBV7-2; no clear D. Between the trimmed V and J ends, which lost 5 bases and 8 bases, there was a span of 18 bases. CDR1 and CDR2 from the germline V gene are SGHTA and FQGNSA. The CDR3 is 15 amino acids. The CDR3 nucleotides read TGTGCCAGCAGCCCCCGACGGACTGTAGGGGAAAAACTGTTTTTT. Residues: CASSPRRTVGEKLFF.

The rearrangement links TRBV28 to TRBJ2-1; possibly TRBD2 for D (5 bases). Germline CDR1 is MDHEN and CDR2 is SYDVKM. The CDR3 sequence is 14 residues long. V was pared by 8 bases and J by 6 bases, with 17 bases between. CDR3 DNA sequence: TGTGCCAGCGCTGCGCCACTAGGGTCCAATGAGCAGTTCTTC. It translates to CASAAPLGSNEQFF.

The chain joins TRBV11-3 to TRBJ2-7; tentatively, D is TRBD1 (6 bases). Trimming removed 4 bases from V and 6 bases from J, with 10 bases in between. Germline V gives CDR1 SGHNT, CDR2 YENEEA. The CDR3 spans 12 residues. The CDR3 sequence: CASSSGVGEQYF. The CDR3 coding sequence is TGTGCCAGCAGCTCAGGGGTGGGCGAGCAGTACTTC.

The J gene is TRBJ2-2, the V gene TRBV6-2 or TRBV6-3; 7 nucleotides match TRBD2. Germline-derived CDR1 and CDR2 are MNHEY and SVGEGT. The CDR3 is 15 residues long. V lost 3 bases and J lost 6; bases outside the gene matches: 7. CDR3 in DNA: TGTGCCAGCAGTTATACTAGCGAAGTAGCCGGGGAGCTGTTTTTT. This encodes CASSYTSEVAGELFF.

The chain has TRBV29-1 and TRBJ1-1; 11 bases are a match to TRBD1. CDR1 is SQVTM, CDR2 ANQGSEA, per germline. V lost 7 bases to trimming and J lost 4 bases; unmatched junction nucleotides: 2. This CDR3 has 12 amino acids. The CDR3: CSEGTGGTEAFF. CDR3 sequence (DNA): TGCAGCGAGGGGACAGGGGGCACTGAAGCTTTCTTT.

V usage is TRBV5-1 and J usage is TRBJ2-2; TRBD2 matches at 9 bases. This CDR3 region has 16 residues. V lost 0 bases to trimming and J lost 3 bases; unmatched junction nucleotides: 3. Germline-derived CDR1 and CDR2 are SGHRS and YFSETQ. The CDR3 is CASSLVGGRDTGELFF. DNA for the CDR3: TGCGCCAGCAGCTTGGTTGGCGGGAGGGACACCGGGGAGCTGTTTTTT.